This T cell receptor beta chain was found in a study of T cell responses to AZD1222 COVID-19 vaccine. The V end lost 2 bases, the J end lost 2 bases, and 16 bases lay between the germline ends. This CDR3 is built from 17 residues. The germline V gene encodes CDR1 KGHDR and CDR2 SFDVKD. Study observations and caveats: Most donors were white British, females outnumbered males, and clonal diversity was possibly underestimated. Unmutated variant regions are reportedly the target of nearly half of TCRs that are spike-specific. Spike-specific TCR breadth and depth went up after people got two AZD1222 doses.

In the case of this clone: The target antigen is unknown.

TCRdb's copy holds only in-frame clones and misses some; the assay was immunoSEQ multiplex PCR. The sample has 190,000 or so clones, approximately 91% seen once; the top ten hold 3.4%. This clonotype was obtained from an adult who received the AZD1222 COVID-19 vaccine. The chain is built from TRBV24-1 and TRBJ2-3, with D tentatively TRBD1 or TRBD2 (6 bases each). The sequenced sample was peripheral blood, obtained 28 days after the second AZD1222 dose. The DNA of the CDR3 is TGTGCCACCAGTGATTCCCTCGGGGGCGCGGACACAGATACGCAGTATTTT. Protein product: CATSDSLGGADTDTQYF.